The 9 T cell receptor beta chains listed next were all sequenced from one sample in a study of T cells in Graves' hyperthyroidism and ophthalmopathy. RNA transcripts provided the source from which TCR beta CDR3 regions were amplified. The TCR CDR3 was amplified in a first-round RT-PCR using the HTBI primer set. TCRdb re-analysed the multiplex PCR reads in MiXCR, keeping a single row per CDR3 protein. The top ten hold more than 20% of the sample, which has roughly 180,000 distinct CDR3 sequences, roughly 10% seen once. The sample was blood. The receptors derive from a woman aged 18-29 years with Graves' hyperthyroidism that later progressed to Graves' ophthalmopathy.

This clonotype was recorded at least ten times. V gene TRBV12-3 or TRBV12-4 combines with J gene TRBJ2-1; D is uncertain. Trimming cost V 2 bases and J 0 bases, with 11 bases left between them. The CDR3 totals 16 residues. The CDR3 spells CASSLRVRASYNEQFF. The CDR3 DNA reads as TGTGCCAGCAGTTTAAGGGTAAGGGCCTCCTACAATGAGCAGTTCTTC.

This clonotype was observed at least ten times. This chain joins TRBV13 and TRBJ1-1, with 7 bases matching TRBD1. The CDR3 extends over 16 amino acids. The J segment lost 1 base and the V segment lost 5 bases, leaving 10 bases of the junction unmatched. Looked up from germline, CDR1 is PRHDT and CDR2 is FYEKMQ (reference sequence). The CDR3 here is CASSVRQGTRNTEAFF. DNA for the CDR3: TGTGCCAGCAGCGTCCGACAGGGAACGAGGAACACTGAAGCTTTCTTT.

This clonotype was counted at least ten times. The chain joins TRBV19 to TRBJ1-4; 8 bases line up with TRBD1. Trimming took 8 bases from V and 5 from J; bases not matched to a gene: 13. Germline V lookup: CDR1 LNHDA, CDR2 SQIVND (reference sequence). The CDR3 totals 16 residues. DNA for the CDR3: TGTGCCAGTCAAACCGGACAGGGAGAAAGGAATGAAAAACTGTTTTTT. Amino acids: CASQTGQGERNEKLFF.

This clonotype was seen many times. The chain has TRBV28 and TRBJ1-6, with 8 bases that match TRBD1. V gave up 5 bases and J gave up 9 bases; unmatched junction bases: 0. The CDR3 is 12 amino acids. Germline V gene lookup returns CDR1 MDHEN and CDR2 SYDVKM. Written as DNA, the CDR3 is TGTGCCAGCAGTGACAGGGGTTCACCCCTCCACTTT. Encoded protein: CASSDRGSPLHF. The whole variable domain, filled in from reference TRBV28 and TRBJ1-6, reads DVKVTQSSRYLVKRTGEKVFLECVQDMDHENMFWYRQDPGLGLRLIYFSYDVKMKEKGDIPEGYSVSREKKERFSLILESASTNQTSMYLCASSDRGSPLHFGNGTRLTVT.

V and J are TRBV7-2 and TRBJ2-3; possible D gene TRBD2, 6 bases. CDR3 length equals 16 residues. Between the trimmed V and J ends, which lost 2 bases and 2 bases, there was a span of 14 bases. Germline assignment: CDR1 SGHTA and CDR2 FQGNSA. The CDR3 sequence: CASSLMGGRVTDTQYF. CDR3 coding DNA: TGTGCCAGCAGCTTAATGGGGGGACGTGTCACAGATACGCAGTATTTT.

This clonotype was observed many times. This chain uses TRBV28 with TRBJ2-7, with a possible D match to TRBD2 (6 bases). Between the trimmed V and J ends, which lost 6 bases and 7 bases, there was a span of 16 bases. The CDR3 is made up of 13 amino acids. Germline loops: CDR1 MDHEN, CDR2 SYDVKM. The CDR3 is CASRGGVAWEQYF. CDR3 nucleotides: TGTGCCAGCAGGGGCGGGGTGGCTTGGGAGCAGTACTTC.

The chain employs TRBV24-1 and TRBJ2-3; the match to TRBD1 covers 10 bases. Germline CDR1 KGHDR, CDR2 SFDVKD. V lost 4 bases, J lost 4 bases, and 19 bases stayed unmatched. The CDR3 length is 20 residues. This chain's CDR3 is CATSDPGTGEKAALADTQYF. DNA for the CDR3: TGTGCCACCAGTGACCCCGGGACAGGGGAGAAAGCGGCCCTCGCAGATACGCAGTATTTT.

At least ten counts were recorded for this clonotype. The rearrangement links TRBV7-6 to TRBJ1-2, with TRBD1 as a possible D gene (6 bases). Germline V gene lookup returns CDR1 SGHVS and CDR2 FNYEAQ. Trimming cost V 6 bases and J 8 bases, with 22 bases left between them. The CDR3 sequence is 15 residues long. The CDR3 here is CASSPIGGRGGGYTF. The CDR3 DNA is TGTGCCAGCAGTCCTATTGGGGGCAGGGGCGGAGGCTACACCTTC.

This sequence joins TRBV10-3 and TRBJ2-3, with TRBD2 identical over 10 bases. J gave up 6 bases and V 0 bases, and 6 bases lay outside the gene matches. Germline V gene lookup returns CDR1 ENHRY and CDR2 SYGVKD. The CDR3 runs to 16 residues. Here the CDR3 reads CAISESSGGAGDTQYF. The CDR3 nucleotides are TGTGCCATCAGTGAGTCGAGCGGGGGGGCGGGCGATACGCAGTATTTT.